This TCR beta chain is from a study of T cell responses to AZD1222 COVID-19 vaccine. Notes on the study in general: It should be noted that donors were predominantly white British and more often female, and clonal diversity was possibly underestimated. Dominant at 160-218 and 743-854, vaccine-associated CD4 TCRs also spanned spike.

Generated by immunoSEQ multiplex PCR, the TCRdb table keeps only in-frame clones and is missing some. Of fewer than 150,000 clones listed, approximately 90% were seen once; the top ten hold more than 3%. In the case of this clone: Its antigen remains unidentified.

Sequences were derived from peripheral blood, sampled 28 days after the second AZD1222 dose. The clonotype originates from an adult who received the AZD1222 COVID-19 vaccine.

CDR3 nucleotides: TGTGCCAGCAGGAACATGGATAGCAATCAGCCCCAGCATTTT. Translated: CASRNMDSNQPQHF. The chain uses TRBV6-5 and TRBJ1-5; D gene ambiguous. The CDR3 contains 14 residues. Trimming stripped 6 bases from V and 0 bases from J, with 9 bases between. Looked up from germline, CDR1 is MNHEY and CDR2 is SVGAGI.